Detailed here is one T cell receptor (beta chain). Authors' data handling: How many nucleated cells were present was estimated from reference gene primer amplification. Generated by immunoSEQ multiplex PCR, the TCRdb table keeps only in-frame clones and is missing some. V and J calls and clone size are given by that table; D and trimming were obtained from the DNA. The profile shows about 170,000 clones, over 80% of them singletons. J gave up 3 bases and V 4 bases, and 5 bases lay outside the gene matches. Per germline, CDR1 SGHRS and CDR2 YFSETQ. The CDR3 runs to 16 residues. This entry belongs to a study of blood T cell repertoires in COVID-19. For the study at large: Whether acute or convalescent, the COVID-19 samples came from the United States, Italy and Spain. Nucleic acid was either cDNA or gDNA, and it came from T cells, B-cell-depleted T cells, or PBMCs.

Recruited during active infection, patients (from Seattle) were subsequently followed longitudinally. The clonotype originates from a woman of 80 years or more with COVID-19, enrolled during active disease. The rearrangement joins TRBV5-1 to TRBJ2-1; TRBD2 matches at 12 bases. The sequenced material came from peripheral blood. The CDR3 region is CASSTQLAGGYNEQFF. CDR3 sequence (DNA): TGCGCCAGCAGCACCCAACTAGCGGGGGGCTACAATGAGCAGTTCTTC.